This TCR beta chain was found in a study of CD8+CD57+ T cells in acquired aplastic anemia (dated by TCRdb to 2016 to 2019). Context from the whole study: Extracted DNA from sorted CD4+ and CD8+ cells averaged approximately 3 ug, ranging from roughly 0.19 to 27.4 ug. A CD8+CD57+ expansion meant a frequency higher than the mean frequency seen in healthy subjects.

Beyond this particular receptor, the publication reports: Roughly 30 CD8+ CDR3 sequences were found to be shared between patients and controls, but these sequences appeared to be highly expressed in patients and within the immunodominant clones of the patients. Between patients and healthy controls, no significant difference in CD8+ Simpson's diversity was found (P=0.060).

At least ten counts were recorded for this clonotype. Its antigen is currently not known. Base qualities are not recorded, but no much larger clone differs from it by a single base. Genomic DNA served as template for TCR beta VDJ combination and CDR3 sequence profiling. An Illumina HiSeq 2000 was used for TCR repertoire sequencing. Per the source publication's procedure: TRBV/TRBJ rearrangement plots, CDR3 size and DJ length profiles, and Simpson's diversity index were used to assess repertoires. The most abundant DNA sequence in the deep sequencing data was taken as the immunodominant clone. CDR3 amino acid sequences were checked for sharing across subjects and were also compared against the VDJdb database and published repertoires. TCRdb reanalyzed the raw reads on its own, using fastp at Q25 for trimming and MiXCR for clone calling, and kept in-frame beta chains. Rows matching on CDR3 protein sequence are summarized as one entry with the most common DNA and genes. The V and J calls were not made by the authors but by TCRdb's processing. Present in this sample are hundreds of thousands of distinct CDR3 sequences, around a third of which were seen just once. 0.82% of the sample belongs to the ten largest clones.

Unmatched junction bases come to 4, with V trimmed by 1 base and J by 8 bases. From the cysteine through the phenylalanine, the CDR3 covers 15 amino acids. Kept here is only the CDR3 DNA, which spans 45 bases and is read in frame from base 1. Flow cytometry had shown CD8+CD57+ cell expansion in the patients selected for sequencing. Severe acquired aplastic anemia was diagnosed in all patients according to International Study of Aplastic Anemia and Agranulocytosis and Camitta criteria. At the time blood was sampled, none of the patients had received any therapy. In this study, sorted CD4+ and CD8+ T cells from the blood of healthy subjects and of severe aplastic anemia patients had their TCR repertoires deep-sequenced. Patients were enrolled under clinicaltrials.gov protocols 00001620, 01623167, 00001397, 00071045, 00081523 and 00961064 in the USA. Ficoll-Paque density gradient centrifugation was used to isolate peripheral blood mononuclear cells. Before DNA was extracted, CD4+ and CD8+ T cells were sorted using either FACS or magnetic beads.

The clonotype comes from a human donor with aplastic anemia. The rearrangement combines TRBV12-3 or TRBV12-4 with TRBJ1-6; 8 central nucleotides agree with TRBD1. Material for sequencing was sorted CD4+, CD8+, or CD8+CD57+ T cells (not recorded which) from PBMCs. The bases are TGTGCCAGCAGTTTAGGTCAGGGGGCGTATTCACCCCTCCACTTT. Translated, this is CASSLGQGAYSPLHF.